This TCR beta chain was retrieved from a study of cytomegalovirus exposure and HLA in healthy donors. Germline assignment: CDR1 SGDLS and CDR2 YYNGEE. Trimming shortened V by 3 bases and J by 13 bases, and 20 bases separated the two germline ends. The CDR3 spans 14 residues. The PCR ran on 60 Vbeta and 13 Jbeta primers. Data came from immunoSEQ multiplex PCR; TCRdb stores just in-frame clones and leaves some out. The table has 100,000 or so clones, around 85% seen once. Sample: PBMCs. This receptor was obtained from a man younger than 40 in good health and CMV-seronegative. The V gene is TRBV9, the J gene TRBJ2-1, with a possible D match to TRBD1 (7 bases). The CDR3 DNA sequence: TGTGCCAGCAGCGCTCAGATCTCAGGGGGGTTACAGTTCTTC. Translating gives CASSAQISGGLQFF.